Described below is a single T cell receptor beta chain sequence and its context. There are a few counts of this clone. Its antigen is unknown. Base qualities are missing; no much larger clone stands one base away. The trim is 7 bases for V and 4 bases for J, with a gap of 13 bases between the germline ends. The CDR3 measures 14 amino acids from cysteine to phenylalanine. Here the CDR3 DNA is all that survives: 42 bases in frame from base 1. CDR1 and CDR2 are read off the germline V gene (reference sequence) as SEHNR and FQNEAQ. These data belong to a study of CD8+ T cells in alopecia areata (dated by TCRdb to between 2017 and 2018). At the level of the whole study: The treated patients, all with moderate-to-severe alopecia areata, were enrolled in an open-label pilot trial of oral tofacitinib given at 5 to 10 mg twice daily. Tofacitinib was given for 6 to 18 months, followed by 6 months of follow-up off drug to assess delayed response and recurrence. In treated patients, disease severity was measured using the SALT score, which gives the percentage of scalp surface area affected. High-throughput TCRbeta sequencing was used to examine T cell clonal expansion in alopecia areata in both the C3H/HeJ mouse model and human patients. On the human side, TCRbeta sequencing was run on scalp tissue and on sorted CD4+ and CD8+ peripheral blood T cells from healthy controls and from alopecia areata patients with either patchy or totalis/universalis disease. Patients on tofacitinib were biopsied at baseline and after 4 and 24 weeks of treatment, and several of the patients also had a later scalp biopsy. Clonality in the scalp was compared among normal scalp (n=4), patchy alopecia areata scalp (n=8), and alopecia totalis/universalis scalp (n=8). The RNA source kit depended on sample type: the PAXgene miRNA kit for fixed scalp, the miRNeasy kit for PBMCs, and the RNeasy kit for mouse skin. TCRbeta CDR3 regions were amplified by immunoSEQ multiplex PCR with 35 Vbeta forward and 13 Jbeta reverse primers. Beyond this particular receptor, the publication reports: Because the treated cohort was small and included a single nonresponder, larger studies are needed to assess links between baseline CD8+ expansion and response. Compared with mice, TCR sequences shared between patients were less clear, possibly partly because of HLA diversity across the patient population. Lesional scalp, especially in alopecia totalis/universalis, showed higher clonality and more expanded CD8+ clones than normal scalp, suggesting antigenic drive. Resident alphabeta T cells in normal human skin are also sequenced, complicating scalp TCR repertoire analysis, unlike mouse skin dominated by gammadelta T cells. Tofacitinib significantly decreased scalp clonality and the number of expanded CD8+ clones among the top 100 scalp clones. Many expanded lesional clones were found to persist in scalp and blood during tofacitinib treatment, and relapse after treatment cessation may be partly explained by this persistence.

The intended sense of this specimen's time point label: less than five weeks on oral tofacitinib. The treatment or condition tag for this specimen amounts to: oral pan-JAK inhibitor, 5-10 mg twice daily. Lesional scalp punch biopsies and peripheral blood were collected from alopecia areata patients. PBMCs were separated by density centrifugation and stained for CD3, CD4 and CD8, after which CD4+ and CD8+ T cells were sorted on a FACSAria. Libraries were built with the immunoSEQ multiplex PCR assay. RNA was extracted from all samples and reverse transcribed into cDNA, which served as template for TCR sequencing. SuperScript III was used to make first-strand cDNA, primed with a 2:1 mix of oligo-dT and random hexamers. A synthetic immune receptor repertoire was used to assess amplification bias, and residual bias was removed computationally. The authors' pipeline ran thus. After raw reads were preprocessed to remove errors, the CDR3 was defined following IMGT conventions as running from the conserved cysteine to phenylalanine. Clonality was calculated as 1 minus Shannon entropy normalized by log2 of the number of productive unique TCRs. CD4 or CD8 identity of scalp clones was inferred by cross-referencing scalp TCRbeta sequences with sorted blood CD4 and CD8 repertoires. As stored in TCRdb, this immuneACCESS dataset retains in-frame rearrangements with V and J assigned. A fraction of the clones does not appear; measured against another copy, unresolved V genes explain less than half of the discrepancy, and the remainder lacks a known reason. D and trimming were read from the DNA, whereas the V and J calls and clone size are those reported in that table. The sample data list approximately 200,000 clones, and approximately 60% of these were observed just once. Of the sample, 3.3% is held by the ten largest clones.

Sequenced material: CD4+ T cells sorted from blood, taken at week 4, from a patient treated with tofacitinib. The receptor's source is a human donor with alopecia areata. Recombination joined TRBV7-9 with TRBJ2-2; the D match is possibly TRBD1 or TRBD2, with 5 bases aligned in each. The CDR3: CASIPGASTGELFF. The DNA sequence is as follows: TGTGCCAGCATACCCGGGGCCTCCACCGGGGAGCTGTTTTTT.